A selection of T cell receptor beta chains follows, all from one sample in a study of blood T cell repertoires in COVID-19. Profiling relied on immunoSEQ multiplex PCR, and the TCRdb table lists in-frame clones only, not all of them. Of roughly 220,000 clones listed, around 82% are singletons. The specimen was peripheral blood. The receptors come from a woman between 70 and 85 years old with acute or convalescent COVID-19. Both conserved end residues are part of each CDR3. A D gene is named only where the DNA matches it firmly. Expanded clones get a size class; other rows say once, few or many, or leave the size out.

j_call v_call d_call clone_size cdr3_aa cdr3_nt
TRBJ2-6 TRBV7-2 NA few CASSLMASLGANVLTF TGTGCCAGCAGCTTAATGGCCTCTCTGGGGGCCAACGTCCTGACTTTC
TRBJ2-5 TRBV5-1 TRBD1 NA CASSFTGQGETQYF TGCGCCAGCAGCTTCACAGGACAGGGAGAGACCCAGTACTTC
TRBJ2-2 TRBV19 TRBD1 NA CASSRDRGITGELFF TGTGCCAGTAGTAGGGACAGGGGAATCACCGGGGAGCTGTTTTTT
TRBJ2-1 TRBV27 NA NA CASSFNRERNEQFF TGTGCCAGCAGTTTTAACAGGGAGAGGAATGAGCAGTTCTTC
TRBJ2-7 TRBV3-1/TRBV3-2 TRBD2 NA CASSQELAGGGPEQYF TGTGCCAGCAGCCAAGAACTAGCGGGAGGGGGGCCCGAGCAGTACTTC
TRBJ1-6 TRBV6-5 TRBD1 few CASSPQRGPNSPLHF TGTGCCAGCAGTCCCCAGAGGGGGCCGAATTCACCCCTCCACTTT
TRBJ1-6 TRBV2 TRBD1 many CASNMDRDRSPLHF TGTGCCAGCAATATGGACAGGGACCGGTCACCCCTCCACTTT
TRBJ1-2 TRBV5-5 TRBD1 NA CASSWDRAAYGYTF TGTGCCAGCAGCTGGGACAGGGCGGCCTATGGCTACACCTTC
TRBJ1-3 TRBV6-1 NA NA CASSEFSNSGTLSGNTIYF TGTGCCAGCAGTGAATTCTCCAATAGCGGGACATTAAGTGGAAACACCATATATTTT
TRBJ2-5 TRBV6-5 NA NA CASHSGFQETQYF TGTGCCAGCCATTCGGGGTTCCAAGAGACCCAGTACTTC
TRBJ2-1 TRBV19 TRBD1 NA CASSPTRQGTYNEQFF TGTGCCAGTAGTCCTACACGACAGGGGACCTACAATGAGCAGTTCTTC
TRBJ1-2 TRBV28 NA NA CATTVLSNYGYTF TGTGCCACCACGGTGTTATCCAACTATGGCTACACCTTC
TRBJ1-4 TRBV5-1 NA NA CASGRVDNEKLFF TGCGCCAGCGGCAGGGTCGATAATGAAAAACTGTTTTTT
TRBJ2-5 TRBV11-2 NA NA CASRNLGQTKQETQYF TGTGCCAGCAGGAATCTTGGACAGACAAAACAAGAGACCCAGTACTTC
TRBJ2-1 TRBV9 NA NA CASSPTGGGPDEQFF TGTGCCAGCAGCCCCACGGGCGGAGGGCCGGATGAGCAGTTCTTC
TRBJ1-5 TRBV4-2 TRBD1 NA CASSQDGTANQPQHF TGTGCCAGCAGCCAAGATGGGACAGCTAATCAGCCCCAGCATTTT
TRBJ2-3 TRBV5-4 TRBD2 NA CASRPGLAGGASTDTQYF TGTGCCAGCAGACCCGGACTAGCGGGAGGCGCTAGCACAGATACGCAGTATTTT
TRBJ2-7 TRBV5-4 NA NA CASSYRESYEQYF TGTGCCAGCAGCTACAGGGAGAGCTACGAGCAGTACTTC
TRBJ1-4 TRBV2 TRBD1 NA CASNRGKLGANEKLFF TGTGCCAGCAACAGGGGGAAGCTAGGAGCTAATGAAAAACTGTTTTTT
TRBJ1-6 TRBV28 NA NA CASISGFNSPLHF TGTGCCAGCATCTCAGGGTTTAATTCACCCCTCCACTTT
TRBJ2-1 TRBV29-1 TRBD2 NA CSVFLGGRAADEQFF TGCAGCGTTTTTTTAGGAGGGAGGGCCGCGGATGAGCAGTTCTTC
TRBJ1-3 TRBV10-1 NA NA CASSAGSSGNTIYF TGCGCCAGCAGTGCCGGGAGTTCTGGAAACACCATATATTTT
TRBJ2-1 TRBV5-4 TRBD2 NA CASSFPSGSLDEQFF TGTGCCAGCAGCTTTCCTAGCGGGAGTTTGGATGAGCAGTTCTTC
TRBJ1-1 TRBV7-6 NA NA CASSLGGLVMNTEAFF TGTGCCAGCAGCTTAGGGGGCTTGGTGATGAACACTGAAGCTTTCTTT
TRBJ1-2 TRBV6-5 NA NA CASSRAGDYGYTF TGTGCCAGCAGTAGAGCAGGTGACTATGGCTACACCTTC
TRBJ2-5 TRBV5-4 TRBD2 NA CASSLDGTSRGETQYF TGTGCCAGCAGCTTGGATGGGACTAGCAGAGGAGAGACCCAGTACTTC
TRBJ2-1 TRBV11-2 NA NA CASSLTDTTYNEQFF TGTGCCAGCAGCCTGACAGACACAACCTACAATGAGCAGTTCTTC
TRBJ1-5 TRBV28 NA NA CASYGPIGQPQHF TGTGCCAGCTATGGGCCTATTGGTCAGCCCCAGCATTTT
TRBJ2-1 TRBV28 TRBD2 NA CASRDGGSSGNEQFF TGTGCCAGCAGGGATGGCGGGAGTTCAGGCAATGAGCAGTTCTTC
TRBJ2-3 TRBV30 TRBD2 NA CAWTLPGGRDTQYF TGTGCCTGGACCCTTCCGGGAGGGAGGGATACGCAGTATTTT
TRBJ2-3 TRBV9 NA NA CASSVASGTASTDTQYF TGTGCCAGCAGCGTAGCTTCGGGAACAGCTAGCACAGATACGCAGTATTTT
TRBJ1-1 TRBV2 NA NA CASSTHLNTEAFF TGTGCCAGCAGTACGCACTTAAACACTGAAGCTTTCTTT
TRBJ2-2 TRBV5-5 NA NA CASSRQSEAAGELFF TGTGCCAGCAGCAGACAGTCCGAGGCTGCCGGGGAGCTGTTTTTT
TRBJ2-3 TRBV5-5 NA NA CASSLVGGGGDTQYF TGTGCCAGCAGCTTGGTTGGGGGAGGGGGAGATACGCAGTATTTT
TRBJ2-5 TRBV2 TRBD2 NA CASALTSGSYQETQYF TGTGCCAGCGCCCTAACTAGCGGGAGTTACCAAGAGACCCAGTACTTC
TRBJ2-7 TRBV6-1 NA NA CASSEPIRTDEQYF TGTGCCAGCAGTGAACCAATCCGCACTGACGAGCAGTACTTC
TRBJ2-1 TRBV14 TRBD1 NA CASRPRGTGGFVNEQFF TGTGCCAGCAGACCCCGCGGAACAGGGGGTTTTGTCAATGAGCAGTTCTTC
TRBJ1-3 TRBV25-1 NA NA CASSDSVPSGNTIYF TGTGCCAGCAGTGATTCGGTTCCCTCTGGAAACACCATATATTTT
TRBJ1-5 TRBV5-1 TRBD1 NA CASSLGGTGDQPQHF TGCGCCAGCAGCTTGGGTGGGACAGGGGATCAGCCCCAGCATTTT
TRBJ2-6 TRBV18 NA NA CASSPTSGANVLTF TGTGCCAGCTCACCTACTTCTGGGGCCAACGTCCTGACTTTC
TRBJ2-1 TRBV28 NA NA CASSSGTPPRDNEQFF TGTGCCAGCAGCTCGGGGACTCCCCCTAGGGACAATGAGCAGTTCTTC
TRBJ2-1 TRBV20-1 NA NA CSASRAGRNEQFF TGCAGTGCTAGTCGGGCAGGGAGGAATGAGCAGTTCTTC
TRBJ1-5 TRBV28 NA NA CAGRQSNQPQHF TGTGCCGGAAGACAGAGCAATCAGCCCCAGCATTTT
TRBJ2-1 TRBV5-4 TRBD2 NA CASSLGVGGRSRGEQFF TGTGCCAGCAGCTTGGGAGTAGGCGGGAGGTCGAGAGGTGAGCAGTTCTTC
TRBJ1-1 TRBV7-8 NA NA CASSGNWRGSELKVFF TGTGCCAGCAGCGGGAATTGGCGGGGGTCCGAGTTGAAAGTTTTCTTT
TRBJ1-6 TRBV28 TRBD1 NA CASSLIRTGPSPLHF TGTGCCAGCAGTTTAATCCGGACAGGTCCTTCACCCCTCCACTTT
TRBJ2-3 TRBV18 TRBD1 NA CASSPIGQAGDTQYF TGTGCCAGCTCACCAATAGGACAGGCGGGAGATACGCAGTATTTT
TRBJ2-3 TRBV7-6 NA NA CASSLGRTDTQYF TGTGCCAGCAGCTTAGGTAGAACAGATACGCAGTATTTT
TRBJ2-3 TRBV25-1 TRBD2 NA CASSERSGSDTDTQYF TGTGCCAGCAGTGAACGTAGCGGGAGTGACACAGATACGCAGTATTTT
TRBJ1-3 TRBV28 TRBD1 NA CASYSRGKGNTIYF TGTGCCAGTTACTCCAGGGGGAAGGGAAACACCATATATTTT
TRBJ2-5 TRBV18 NA NA CASSPGAGSQETQYF TGTGCCAGCTCACCAGGGGCAGGTTCACAAGAGACCCAGTACTTC
TRBJ2-3 TRBV5-1 NA NA CASSLSGAMFTDTQYF TGCGCCAGCAGCTTGAGTGGGGCGATGTTCACAGATACGCAGTATTTT
TRBJ2-1 TRBV5-4 NA NA CASSLDGPGLAPPNEQFF TGTGCCAGCAGCTTGGACGGGCCGGGGCTAGCGCCGCCCAATGAGCAGTTCTTC
TRBJ2-7 TRBV3-1/TRBV3-2 TRBD1 NA CASSRNRGGEQYF TGTGCCAGCAGCCGGAACAGGGGCGGCGAGCAGTACTTC
TRBJ2-2 TRBV7-3 TRBD2 few CASSSQAGPNTGELFF TGTGCCAGCAGCTCCCAAGCGGGACCGAACACCGGGGAGCTGTTTTTT
TRBJ1-4 TRBV6-5 TRBD1 NA CASKPGQGNEKLFF TGTGCCAGCAAACCGGGACAGGGGAATGAAAAACTGTTTTTT
TRBJ1-2 TRBV3-1/TRBV3-2 NA NA CASSQVAGDKGYGYTF TGTGCCAGCAGCCAAGTAGCAGGGGATAAAGGCTATGGCTACACCTTC
TRBJ1-1 TRBV19 TRBD1 NA CASSARQGTNEAFF TGTGCCAGTAGTGCCCGACAGGGAACTAATGAAGCTTTCTTT
TRBJ1-3 TRBV28 TRBD1 NA CASSSGQRFSGNTIYF TGTGCCAGCAGTTCGGGACAGCGATTTTCTGGAAACACCATATATTTT